The rows below give T cell receptor beta chains drawn from one sample of a study of T cell changes during pregnancy in multiple sclerosis. Some clones are missing from TCRdb's copy, which holds only in-frame ones; the method was immunoSEQ multiplex PCR. The sample has about 22,000 clones, over 80% seen once. The source was CD8+ T cells from peripheral blood mononuclear cells, collected in the third trimester of pregnancy. All receptors derive from a female donor with multiple sclerosis, enrolled in a pregnancy study. The CDR3 runs from the conserved cysteine through the conserved F or W. D genes are given only for firm matches. Size is omitted from some rows. Given values are once, few, many or a class for expanded clones.

j_gene: TRBJ1-3
abundance: -
d_gene: -
v_gene: TRBV6-1
CDR3nt: TGTGCCAGCAGTGAAGGATGGATGGAGATCTCTGGAAACACCATATATTTT
CDR3aa: CASSEGWMEISGNTIYF

j_gene: TRBJ1-1
abundance: -
d_gene: -
v_gene: TRBV5-1
CDR3nt: TGCGCCAGCACCGTCGGGGGGAGCACTGAAGCTTTCTTT
CDR3aa: CASTVGGSTEAFF

j_gene: TRBJ2-2
abundance: -
d_gene: TRBD2
v_gene: TRBV7-9
CDR3nt: TGTGCCAGCAGCTCCCCCGCTAGCGGGAACACCGGGGAGCTGTTTTTT
CDR3aa: CASSSPASGNTGELFF

j_gene: TRBJ2-7
abundance: -
d_gene: TRBD1
v_gene: TRBV27
CDR3nt: TGTGCCAGCAGTTTACTGGGACAGGGGGCTTACGAGCAGTACTTC
CDR3aa: CASSLLGQGAYEQYF

j_gene: TRBJ1-1
abundance: -
d_gene: TRBD1
v_gene: TRBV7-6
CDR3nt: TGTGCCAGCAGCTTGGGAGGACAGGGGATACTAAAAGCTGAAGCTTTCTTT
CDR3aa: CASSLGGQGILKAEAFF

j_gene: TRBJ1-1
abundance: -
d_gene: -
v_gene: TRBV4-3
CDR3nt: TGCGCCAGCAGCCAAGTCTCTGGACACGTGGACCCTGAAGCTTTCTTT
CDR3aa: CASSQVSGHVDPEAFF

j_gene: TRBJ1-1
abundance: -
d_gene: -
v_gene: TRBV6-1
CDR3nt: TGTGCCAGCAGTGATGAGGACTCGGGAGCCACTGAAGCTTTCTTT
CDR3aa: CASSDEDSGATEAFF

j_gene: TRBJ2-7
abundance: -
d_gene: -
v_gene: TRBV7-9
CDR3nt: TGTGCCAGCAGCCACACAAACAGGATTTACGAGCAGTACTTC
CDR3aa: CASSHTNRIYEQYF

j_gene: TRBJ1-1
abundance: -
d_gene: TRBD1
v_gene: TRBV4-2
CDR3nt: TGTGCCAGCAGCCAAGATACTAGGACAGGGAGAAACACTGAAGCTTTCTTT
CDR3aa: CASSQDTRTGRNTEAFF

j_gene: TRBJ1-3
abundance: -
d_gene: -
v_gene: TRBV27
CDR3nt: TGTGCCAGCAGCCCCGGTTCGGCTGGAAACACCATATATTTT
CDR3aa: CASSPGSAGNTIYF

j_gene: TRBJ2-5
abundance: -
d_gene: TRBD2
v_gene: TRBV7-7
CDR3nt: TGTGCCAGCAGCTTCCGACTAGCGGGGGGGAAAGAGACCCAGTACTTC
CDR3aa: CASSFRLAGGKETQYF

j_gene: TRBJ1-5
abundance: -
d_gene: -
v_gene: TRBV5-4
CDR3nt: TGTGCCAGCAGCTTGGACGGTAATCAGCCCCAGCATTTT
CDR3aa: CASSLDGNQPQHF

j_gene: TRBJ2-2
abundance: -
d_gene: TRBD1
v_gene: TRBV11-2
CDR3nt: TGTGCCAGCAGCCCAGGACAGGGGTCCACCGGGGAGCTGTTTTTT
CDR3aa: CASSPGQGSTGELFF

j_gene: TRBJ2-7
abundance: once
d_gene: -
v_gene: TRBV29-1
CDR3nt: TGCAGCGTATGGACGGGAGTCTCCTACGAGCAGTACTTC
CDR3aa: CSVWTGVSYEQYF

j_gene: TRBJ2-1
abundance: few
d_gene: TRBD2
v_gene: TRBV7-9
CDR3nt: TGTGCCAGCAGCCCTAGCGGGAGGGCCTACAATGAGCAGTTCTTC
CDR3aa: CASSPSGRAYNEQFF

j_gene: TRBJ1-5
abundance: -
d_gene: -
v_gene: TRBV9
CDR3nt: TGTGCCAGCAGCCGCGCGGGGTATAGGGGACAGCCCCAGCATTTT
CDR3aa: CASSRAGYRGQPQHF

j_gene: TRBJ2-1
abundance: once
d_gene: -
v_gene: TRBV14
CDR3nt: TGTGCCAGCAGTCTATCACATGAGCAGTTCTTC
CDR3aa: CASSLSHEQFF

j_gene: TRBJ2-2
abundance: once
d_gene: TRBD2
v_gene: TRBV6-4
CDR3nt: TGTGCCAGCAGTGTCAGCGGGAGCAGCCCCGGGGAGCTGTTTTTT
CDR3aa: CASSVSGSSPGELFF

j_gene: TRBJ1-1
abundance: -
d_gene: -
v_gene: TRBV18
CDR3nt: TGTGCCAGCTCACCAATCACGGCAGGGGATGAAGCTTTCTTT
CDR3aa: CASSPITAGDEAFF

j_gene: TRBJ1-5
abundance: -
d_gene: -
v_gene: TRBV19
CDR3nt: TGTGCCAGTACCCCCTGGGGCGGGGAAAGTCAGCCCCAGCATTTT
CDR3aa: CASTPWGGESQPQHF

j_gene: TRBJ2-1
abundance: -
d_gene: TRBD1
v_gene: TRBV29-1
CDR3nt: TGCAGCGTAGGGACAGAGGGTTACAATGAGCAGTTCTTC
CDR3aa: CSVGTEGYNEQFF

j_gene: TRBJ2-1
abundance: -
d_gene: TRBD1
v_gene: TRBV5-1
CDR3nt: TGCGCCAGCAGCTTGGAGGCAGGGGGTTGGGATGAGCAGTTCTTC
CDR3aa: CASSLEAGGWDEQFF

j_gene: TRBJ2-3
abundance: -
d_gene: TRBD2
v_gene: TRBV30
CDR3nt: TGTGCCTGGAATAGTGGCGGGGGAACAGATACGCAGTATTTT
CDR3aa: CAWNSGGGTDTQYF

j_gene: TRBJ1-2
abundance: -
d_gene: TRBD1
v_gene: TRBV9
CDR3nt: TGTGCCAGCAGCACCGGGACAGTTTATGGCTACACCTTC
CDR3aa: CASSTGTVYGYTF

j_gene: TRBJ2-1
abundance: once
d_gene: -
v_gene: TRBV7-9
CDR3nt: TGTGCCAGCAGCTTAGTCCCGACCCCCGGGAATGAGCAGTTCTTC
CDR3aa: CASSLVPTPGNEQFF

j_gene: TRBJ2-7
abundance: -
d_gene: -
v_gene: TRBV6-6
CDR3nt: TGTGCCAGCAGCCCGACTGCAGGGGGACTCTACGAGCAGTACTTC
CDR3aa: CASSPTAGGLYEQYF

j_gene: TRBJ2-7
abundance: once
d_gene: -
v_gene: TRBV7-8
CDR3nt: TGTGCCAGCAGCTTAGTAAGGGCCGGACGGGGTGAGGAGCAGTACTTC
CDR3aa: CASSLVRAGRGEEQYF

j_gene: TRBJ1-1
abundance: once
d_gene: TRBD1
v_gene: TRBV7-3
CDR3nt: TGTGCCAGCAGCCCTGTCCCGGGACAGGGGGACACTGAAGCTTTCTTT
CDR3aa: CASSPVPGQGDTEAFF